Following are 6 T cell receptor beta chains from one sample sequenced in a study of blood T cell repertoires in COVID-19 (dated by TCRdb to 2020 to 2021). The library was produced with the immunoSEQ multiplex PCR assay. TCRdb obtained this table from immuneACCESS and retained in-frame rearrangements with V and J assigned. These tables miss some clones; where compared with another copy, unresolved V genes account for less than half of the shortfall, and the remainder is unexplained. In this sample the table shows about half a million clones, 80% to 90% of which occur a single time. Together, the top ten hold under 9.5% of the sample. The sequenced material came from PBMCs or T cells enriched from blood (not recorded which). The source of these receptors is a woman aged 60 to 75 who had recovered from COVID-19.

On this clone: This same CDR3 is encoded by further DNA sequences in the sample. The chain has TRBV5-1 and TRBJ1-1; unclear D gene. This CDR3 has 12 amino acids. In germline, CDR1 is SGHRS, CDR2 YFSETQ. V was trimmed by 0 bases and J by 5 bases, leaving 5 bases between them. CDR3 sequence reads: CASSLGLTEAFF. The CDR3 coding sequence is TGCGCCAGCAGCTTGGGTTTAACTGAAGCTTTCTTT.

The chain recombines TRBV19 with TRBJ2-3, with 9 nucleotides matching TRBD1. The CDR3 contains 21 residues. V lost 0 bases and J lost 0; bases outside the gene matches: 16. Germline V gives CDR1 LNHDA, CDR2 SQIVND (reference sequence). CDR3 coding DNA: TGTGCCAGTAGTATAGATATGGGACAGGGCCGCACTCTGTCCAGCACAGATACGCAGTATTTT. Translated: CASSIDMGQGRTLSSTDTQYF.

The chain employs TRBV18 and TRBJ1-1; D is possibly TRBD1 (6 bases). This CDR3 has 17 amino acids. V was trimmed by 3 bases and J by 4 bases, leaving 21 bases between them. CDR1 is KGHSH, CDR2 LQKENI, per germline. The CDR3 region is CASSPPGVRVGGTEAFF. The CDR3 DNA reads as TGTGCCAGCTCACCCCCAGGGGTCCGTGTAGGAGGCACTGAAGCTTTCTTT.

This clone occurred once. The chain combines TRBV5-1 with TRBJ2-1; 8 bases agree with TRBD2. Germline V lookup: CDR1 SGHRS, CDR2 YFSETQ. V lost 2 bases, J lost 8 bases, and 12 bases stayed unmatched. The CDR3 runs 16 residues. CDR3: CASSFVGGAQVHEQFF. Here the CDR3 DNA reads TGCGCCAGCAGCTTCGTCGGGGGGGCGCAGGTCCATGAGCAGTTCTTC.

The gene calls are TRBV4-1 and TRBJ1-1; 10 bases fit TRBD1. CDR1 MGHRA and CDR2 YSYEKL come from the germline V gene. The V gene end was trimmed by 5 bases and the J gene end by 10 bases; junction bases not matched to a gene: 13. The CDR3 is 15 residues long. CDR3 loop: CASSSPGTGVRRAFF. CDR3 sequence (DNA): TGCGCCAGCAGCTCACCTGGGACAGGGGTAAGGCGAGCTTTCTTT.

DNA for the CDR3: TGTGCCAGCAGCCAAGTGGGACATTCCACAGATACGCAGTATTTT. It yields the protein CASSQVGHSTDTQYF. The genes are TRBV14 and TRBJ2-3; a weak D match, TRBD1 (6 bases). Trimming cost V 1 base and J 2 bases, with 10 bases left between them. CDR1 and CDR2 from the germline V gene are SGHDN and FVKESK. The CDR3 spans 15 residues.